The sequence of this T cell receptor (beta chain) was determined in a study of early T cells in non-severe SARS-CoV-2 infection. Across the study: Bulk RNA taken from unsorted whole blood was sequenced, leaving chains unpaired. Study observations and caveats: The study's VDJdb matching favored anti-spike CD8 responses and missed private and CD4 specificities.

TCRdb reanalysed the 5' RACE reads using MiXCR and keeps one entry per CDR3 protein. The repertoire consists of around 46,000 distinct CDR3 sequences, with about 5.6% occurring once and the leading ten covering under 5%. Losses at the gene ends were 8 bases for V and 4 bases for J; bases not matched to a gene: 5. CDR1 is MGHDK, CDR2 SYGVNS, per germline. This CDR3 is built from 14 residues. This clonotype has ten or more counts. What it recognizes is unknown. The sequence came from an adult who was a healthcare worker with PCR-confirmed SARS-CoV-2 infection or an uninfected control (not recorded which). Sequenced input: whole blood. V and J are TRBV25-1 and TRBJ1-5, with TRBD1 matching 10 bases. CDR3 protein: CASAGQGTNQPQHF. The CDR3 nucleotides read TGTGCCAGCGCGGGACAGGGGACAAATCAGCCCCAGCATTTT.